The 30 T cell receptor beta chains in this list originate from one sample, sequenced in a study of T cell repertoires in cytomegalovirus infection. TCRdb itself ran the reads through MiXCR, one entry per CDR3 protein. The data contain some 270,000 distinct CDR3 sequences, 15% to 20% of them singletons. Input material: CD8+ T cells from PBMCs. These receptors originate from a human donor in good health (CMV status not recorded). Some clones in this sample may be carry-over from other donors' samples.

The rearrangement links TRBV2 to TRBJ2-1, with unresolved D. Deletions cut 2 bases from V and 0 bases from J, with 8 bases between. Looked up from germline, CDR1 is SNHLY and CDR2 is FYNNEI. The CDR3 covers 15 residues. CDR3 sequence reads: CASSEQKSSYNEQFF. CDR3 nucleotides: TGTGCCAGCAGTGAACAGAAAAGCTCCTACAATGAGCAGTTCTTC.

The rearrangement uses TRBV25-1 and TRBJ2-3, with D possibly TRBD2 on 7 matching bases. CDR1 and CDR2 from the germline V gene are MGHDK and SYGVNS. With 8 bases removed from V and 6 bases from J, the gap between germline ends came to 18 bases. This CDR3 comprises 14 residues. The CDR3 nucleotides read TGTGCCAGCCGGGACACGGGGGGCCGGGATACGCAGTATTTT. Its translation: CASRDTGGRDTQYF.

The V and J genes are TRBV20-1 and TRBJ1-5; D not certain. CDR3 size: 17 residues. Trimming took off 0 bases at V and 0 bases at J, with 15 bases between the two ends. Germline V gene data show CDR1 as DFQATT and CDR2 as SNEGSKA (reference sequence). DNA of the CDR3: TGCAGTGCTAGAGATGGTCGGGATTTCGATAGCAATCAGCCCCAGCATTTT. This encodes CSARDGRDFDSNQPQHF.

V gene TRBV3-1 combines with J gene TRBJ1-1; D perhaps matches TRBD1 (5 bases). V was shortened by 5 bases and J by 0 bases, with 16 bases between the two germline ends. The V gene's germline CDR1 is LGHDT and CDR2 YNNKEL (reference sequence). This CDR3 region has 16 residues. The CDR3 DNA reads TGTGCCAGCAGCGATCGACCGGGACCCATGAACACTGAAGCTTTCTTT. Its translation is CASSDRPGPMNTEAFF.

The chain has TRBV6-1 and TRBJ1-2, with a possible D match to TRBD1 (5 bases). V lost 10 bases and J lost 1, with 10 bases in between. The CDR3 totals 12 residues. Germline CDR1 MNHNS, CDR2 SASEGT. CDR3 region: CATHQGNYGYTF. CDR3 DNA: TGTGCCACCCATCAGGGTAACTATGGCTACACCTTC.

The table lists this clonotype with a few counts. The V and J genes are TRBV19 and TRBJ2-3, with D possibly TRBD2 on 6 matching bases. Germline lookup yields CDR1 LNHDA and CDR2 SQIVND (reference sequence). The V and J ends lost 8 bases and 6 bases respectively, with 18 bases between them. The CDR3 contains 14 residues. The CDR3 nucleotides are TGTGCCAGTGCGGGACTCTCCGATCAGGATACGCAGTATTTT. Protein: CASAGLSDQDTQYF.

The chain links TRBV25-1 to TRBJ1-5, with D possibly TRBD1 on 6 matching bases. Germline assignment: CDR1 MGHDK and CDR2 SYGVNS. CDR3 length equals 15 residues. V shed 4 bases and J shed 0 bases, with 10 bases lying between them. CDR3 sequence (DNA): TGTGCCAGCAGTGCCCAGACAGGTAGCAATCAGCCCCAGCATTTT. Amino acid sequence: CASSAQTGSNQPQHF.

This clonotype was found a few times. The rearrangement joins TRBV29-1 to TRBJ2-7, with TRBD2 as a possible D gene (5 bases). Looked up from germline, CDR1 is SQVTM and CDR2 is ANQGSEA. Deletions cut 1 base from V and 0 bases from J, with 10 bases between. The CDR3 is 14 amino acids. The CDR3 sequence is CSVEVSENSYEQYF. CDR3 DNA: TGCAGCGTTGAAGTTAGCGAGAACTCCTACGAGCAGTACTTC.

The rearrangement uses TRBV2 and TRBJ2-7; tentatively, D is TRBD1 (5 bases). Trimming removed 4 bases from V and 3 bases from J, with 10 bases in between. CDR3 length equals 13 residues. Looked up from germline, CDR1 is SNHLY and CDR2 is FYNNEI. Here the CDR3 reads CASSVTEFYEQYF. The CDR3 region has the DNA TGTGCCAGCAGTGTGACAGAGTTCTACGAGCAGTACTTC.

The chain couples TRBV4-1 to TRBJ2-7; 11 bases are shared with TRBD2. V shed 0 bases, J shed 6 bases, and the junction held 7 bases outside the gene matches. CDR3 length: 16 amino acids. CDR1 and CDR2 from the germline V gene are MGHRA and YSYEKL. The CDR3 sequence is CASSQDSSGGLREQYF. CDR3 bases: TGCGCCAGCAGCCAAGACTCTAGCGGGGGGCTGCGCGAGCAGTACTTC.

The CDR3 DNA sequence: TGTGCCAGCAGGGGCAGGTCGGGTCTCTACGAGCAGTACTTC. Its translation: CASRGRSGLYEQYF. This sequence joins TRBV28 and TRBJ2-7; D is ambiguous. The V gene lost 6 bases and the J gene lost 3 bases, with 15 bases spanning the gap. Germline CDR1 reads MDHEN; CDR2 reads SYDVKM. This CDR3 is 14 amino acids long.

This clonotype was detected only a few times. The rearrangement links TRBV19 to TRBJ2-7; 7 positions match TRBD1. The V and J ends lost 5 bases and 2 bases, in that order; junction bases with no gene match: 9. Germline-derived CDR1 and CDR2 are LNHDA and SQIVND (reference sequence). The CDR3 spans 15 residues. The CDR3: CASSPKLGQAYEQYF. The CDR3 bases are TGTGCCAGTAGTCCCAAACTAGGACAGGCCTACGAGCAGTACTTC.

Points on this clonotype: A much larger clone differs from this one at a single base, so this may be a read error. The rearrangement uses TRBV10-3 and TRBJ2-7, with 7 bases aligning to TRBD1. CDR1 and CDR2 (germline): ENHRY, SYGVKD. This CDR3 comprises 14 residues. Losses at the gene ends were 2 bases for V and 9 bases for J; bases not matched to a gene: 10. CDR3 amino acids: CAISEVGQRDGQYF. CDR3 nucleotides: TGTGCCATCAGTGAGGTGGGACAGAGGGACGGGCAGTACTTC.

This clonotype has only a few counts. CDR3 sequence: CASSEGTSGGGEQFF. DNA for the CDR3: TGTGCCAGCAGTGAGGGGACTAGCGGGGGCGGGGAGCAGTTCTTC. The V and J genes are TRBV2 and TRBJ2-1; 14 bases map to TRBD2. The ends lost 3 bases at V and 10 bases at J; junction bases unmatched: 5. The germline V gene has CDR1 SNHLY and CDR2 FYNNEI. This CDR3 has 15 amino acids. Full variable domain (missing parts from reference TRBV2 and TRBJ2-1): EPEVTQTPSHQVTQMGQEVILRCVPISNHLYFYWYRQILGQKVEFLVSFYNNEISEKSEIFDDQFSVERPDGSNFTLKIRSTKLEDSAMYFCASSEGTSGGGEQFFGPGTRLTVL.

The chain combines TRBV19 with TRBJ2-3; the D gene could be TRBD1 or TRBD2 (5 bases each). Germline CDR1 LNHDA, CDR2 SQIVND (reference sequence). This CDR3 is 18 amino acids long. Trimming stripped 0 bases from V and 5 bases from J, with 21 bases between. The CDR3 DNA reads TGTGCCAGTAGTATAGAAGGGACGGGGCCCGCGCCTCAAGATACGCAGTATTTT. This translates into CASSIEGTGPAPQDTQYF.

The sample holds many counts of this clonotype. CDR3 sequence (DNA): TGTGCCAGCAGCCCGCCGGGACAGGGGGCGTCCGGGGAGCTGTTTTTT. Amino acid sequence: CASSPPGQGASGELFF. The chain has TRBV7-9 and TRBJ2-2; TRBD1 agrees at 12 bases. The germline V gene encodes CDR1 SEHNR and CDR2 FQNEAQ (reference sequence). The CDR3 is 16 residues long. Trimming cost V 5 bases and J 6 bases; bases outside gene matches: 7.

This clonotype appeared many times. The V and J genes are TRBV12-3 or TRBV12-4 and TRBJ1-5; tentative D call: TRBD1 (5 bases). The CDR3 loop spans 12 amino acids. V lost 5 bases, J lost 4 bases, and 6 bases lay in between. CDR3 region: CASSGGNQPQHF. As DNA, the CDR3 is TGTGCCAGCAGTGGGGGGAATCAGCCCCAGCATTTT.

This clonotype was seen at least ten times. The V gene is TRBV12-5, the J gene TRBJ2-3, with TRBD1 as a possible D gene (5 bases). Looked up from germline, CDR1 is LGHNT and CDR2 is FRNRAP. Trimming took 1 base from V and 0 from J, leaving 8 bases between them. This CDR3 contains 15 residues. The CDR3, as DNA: TGTGCTAGTGGTTTGGACAGGTCTAGCACAGATACGCAGTATTTT. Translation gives CASGLDRSSTDTQYF.

CDR3 bases: TGTGCCAGCGCCCAGGGAGGAGGTTACGAGCAGTACTTC. Translating it yields CASAQGGGYEQYF. J is TRBJ2-7 and V is TRBV6-2 or TRBV6-3; possible D gene TRBD2, 6 bases. This CDR3 is built from 13 residues. Trimming shortened V by 8 bases and J by 4 bases, and 15 bases separated the two germline ends. The V gene's germline CDR1 is MNHEY and CDR2 SVGEGT.

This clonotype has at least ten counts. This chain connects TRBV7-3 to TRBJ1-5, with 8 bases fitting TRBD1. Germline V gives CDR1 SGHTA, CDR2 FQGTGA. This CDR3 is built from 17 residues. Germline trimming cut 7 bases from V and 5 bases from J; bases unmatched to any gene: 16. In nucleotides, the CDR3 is TGTGCCAGCACCCCTTGGCCAGGGGGCTGCTTGGATCAGCCCCAGCATTTT. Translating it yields CASTPWPGGCLDQPQHF. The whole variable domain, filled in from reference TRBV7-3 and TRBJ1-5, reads GAGVSQTPSNKVTEKGKYVELRCDPISGHTALYWYRQSLGQGPEFLIYFQGTGAADDSGLPNDRFFAVRPEGSVSTLKIQRTERGDSAVYLCASTPWPGGCLDQPQHFGDGTRLSIL.

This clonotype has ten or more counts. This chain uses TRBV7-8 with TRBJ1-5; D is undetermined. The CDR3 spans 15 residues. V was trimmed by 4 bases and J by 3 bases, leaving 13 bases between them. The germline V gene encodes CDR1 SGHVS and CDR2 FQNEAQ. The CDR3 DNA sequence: TGTGCCAGCAGCTCCCTGGCAGGCACCAATCAGCCCCAGCATTTT. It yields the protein CASSSLAGTNQPQHF.

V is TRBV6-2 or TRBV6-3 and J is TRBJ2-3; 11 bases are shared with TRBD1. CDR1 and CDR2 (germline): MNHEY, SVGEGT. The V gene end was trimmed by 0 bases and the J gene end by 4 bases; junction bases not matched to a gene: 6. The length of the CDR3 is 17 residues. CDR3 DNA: TGTGCCAGCAGTTACTCCCGGGACAGGGGGATACCAGATACGCAGTATTTT. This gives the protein CASSYSRDRGIPDTQYF.

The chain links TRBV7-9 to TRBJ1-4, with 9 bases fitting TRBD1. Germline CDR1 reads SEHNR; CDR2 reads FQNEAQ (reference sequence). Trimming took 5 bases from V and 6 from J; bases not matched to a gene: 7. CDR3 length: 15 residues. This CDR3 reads CASSDPGQGYEKLFF. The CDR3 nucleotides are TGTGCCAGCAGCGACCCGGGACAGGGATATGAAAAACTGTTTTTT. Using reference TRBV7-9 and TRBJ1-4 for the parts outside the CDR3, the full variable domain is DTGVSQNPRHKITKRGQNVTFRCDPISEHNRLYWYRQTLGQGPEFLTYFQNEAQLEKSRLLSDRFSAERPKGSFSTLEIQRTEQGDSAMYLCASSDPGQGYEKLFFGSGTQLSVL.

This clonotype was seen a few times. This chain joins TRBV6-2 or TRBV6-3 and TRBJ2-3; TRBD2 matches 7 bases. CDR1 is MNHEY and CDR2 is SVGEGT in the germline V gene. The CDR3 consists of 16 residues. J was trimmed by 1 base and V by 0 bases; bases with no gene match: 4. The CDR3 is CASSYSWLAGTDTQYF. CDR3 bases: TGTGCCAGCAGTTACTCGTGGCTAGCGGGCACAGATACGCAGTATTTT.

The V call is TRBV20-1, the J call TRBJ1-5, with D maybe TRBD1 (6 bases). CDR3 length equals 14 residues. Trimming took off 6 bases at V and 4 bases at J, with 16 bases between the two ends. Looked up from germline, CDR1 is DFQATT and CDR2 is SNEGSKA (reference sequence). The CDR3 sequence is CSARTDGQNQPQHF. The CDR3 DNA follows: TGCAGTGCAAGAACGGACGGACAGAATCAGCCCCAGCATTTT.

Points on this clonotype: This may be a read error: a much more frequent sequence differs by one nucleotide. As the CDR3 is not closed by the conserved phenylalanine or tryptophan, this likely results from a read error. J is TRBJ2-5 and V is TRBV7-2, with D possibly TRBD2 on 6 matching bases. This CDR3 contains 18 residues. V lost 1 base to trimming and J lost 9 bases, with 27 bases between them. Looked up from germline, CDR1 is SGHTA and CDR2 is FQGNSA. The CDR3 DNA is TGTGCCAGCAGCTTAGAGACTAGGGGCGAGCTATCCGCCGGGGCCCAGTACTTG. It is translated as CASSLETRGELSAGAQYL.

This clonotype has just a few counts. The chain's CDR3 is CSARATGAPYEQYF. The CDR3 DNA reads as TGCAGTGCTAGGGCAACCGGGGCACCTTACGAGCAGTACTTC. V and J are TRBV20-1 and TRBJ2-7, with D perhaps given as TRBD1 or TRBD2 (5 bases each). The V gene lost 3 bases and the J gene lost 4 bases, with 16 bases spanning the gap. The CDR3 contains 14 residues. CDR1 DFQATT and CDR2 SNEGSKA come from the germline V gene (reference sequence).

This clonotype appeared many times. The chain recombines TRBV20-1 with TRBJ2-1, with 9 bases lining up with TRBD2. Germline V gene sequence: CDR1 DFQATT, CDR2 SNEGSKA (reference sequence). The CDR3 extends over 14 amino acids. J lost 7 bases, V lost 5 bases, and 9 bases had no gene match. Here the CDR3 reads CSAPSAGGGNEQFF. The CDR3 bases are TGCAGTGCTCCATCCGCGGGGGGGGGAAATGAGCAGTTCTTC.

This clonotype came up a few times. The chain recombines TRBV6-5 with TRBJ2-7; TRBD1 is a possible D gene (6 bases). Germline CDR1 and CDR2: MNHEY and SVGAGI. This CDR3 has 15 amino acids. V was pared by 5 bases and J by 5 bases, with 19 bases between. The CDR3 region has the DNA TGTGCCAGCAGTCTCGGACAGCCCGACACTGACGAGCAGTACTTC. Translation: CASSLGQPDTDEQYF.

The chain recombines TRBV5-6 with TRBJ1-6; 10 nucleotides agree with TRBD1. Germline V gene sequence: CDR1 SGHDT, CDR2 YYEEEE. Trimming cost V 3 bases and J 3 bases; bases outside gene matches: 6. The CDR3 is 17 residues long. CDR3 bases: TGTGCCAGCAGCTCCGGGACAGGGGATTTCTATAATTCACCCCTCCACTTT. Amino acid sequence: CASSSGTGDFYNSPLHF.